Below, 26 T cell receptor beta chains from the same sample are listed, as sequenced in a study of sequential checkpoint blockade in melanoma (dated by TCRdb to the late 2010s). Libraries were constructed by the immunoSEQ multiplex PCR assay. What TCRdb holds here is the immuneACCESS table cut down to in-frame rearrangements. Part of the clones is not present; checked against another copy, under half of the missing clones reflect an unresolved V gene, and the others are unexplained. For this sample there are over 850 clones; roughly 21% appear just once. Around 15% of the sample comes from the top ten. The meaning of the sample's treatment or condition label: randomized to nivolumab then ipilimumab (arm A) or the reverse (arm B). The specimen comprised tumor tissue (inferred from file names), sampled from a patient given nivolumab and ipilimumab in sequence. These receptors came from a human donor with melanoma.

V and J are TRBV15 and TRBJ1-2; TRBD1 might be the D (6 bases). The CDR3 length is 15 residues. V was clipped by 3 bases and J by 0 bases, with 11 bases between them. In germline, CDR1 is LNHNV, CDR2 YYDKDF (reference sequence). CDR3 in DNA: TGTGCCACCAGCAGCCCGACAGGCTCTAACTATGGCTACACCTTC. Translation: CATSSPTGSNYGYTF.

By frequency in the sample, this clone is medium-sized. The CDR3 DNA is TGTGCCAGCAGCTTGGGACAGGGGAATTCACCCCTCCACTTT. Residues: CASSLGQGNSPLHF. This chain uses TRBV11-3 with TRBJ1-6; TRBD1 aligns across 10 bases. V dropped 3 bases and J dropped 7; count of bases not matched to a gene: 0. Germline V gene sequence: CDR1 SGHNT, CDR2 YENEEA. The CDR3 is 14 residues long.

V is TRBV29-1 and J is TRBJ2-3, with a possible D match to TRBD2 (6 bases). The germline V and J ends were trimmed by 4 bases and 2 bases, with 19 bases remaining between them. This CDR3 is built from 16 residues. CDR1 is SQVTM, CDR2 ANQGSEA, per germline. The CDR3 DNA reads as TGCAGCGTTGTTTGGGGGGAAGTGATTTTCACAGATACGCAGTATTTT. Its protein is CSVVWGEVIFTDTQYF.

This clone is medium-sized (0.01 to 0.1%) within its sample. The chain links TRBV4-1 to TRBJ1-5; no firm D call. Germline V gene lookup returns CDR1 MGHRA and CDR2 YSYEKL. The CDR3 is 14 residues long. V shed 0 bases and J shed 8 bases, with 11 bases lying between them. The chain's CDR3 is CASSQEGSFEPQHF. CDR3 nucleotides: TGCGCCAGCAGCCAAGAAGGTTCGTTCGAGCCCCAGCATTTT.

This clone turned up a few times. The chain has TRBV28 and TRBJ2-7, with D unresolved. This CDR3 contains 13 residues. V lost 3 bases to trimming and J lost 0 bases, with 6 bases between them. The germline V gene encodes CDR1 MDHEN and CDR2 SYDVKM. CDR3 amino acids: CASSFRSSYEQYF. The CDR3 DNA is TGTGCCAGCAGTTTTAGAAGCTCCTACGAGCAGTACTTC.

This clone is large. This rearrangement joins TRBV28 to TRBJ1-6; D ambiguous. Germline V gene sequence: CDR1 MDHEN, CDR2 SYDVKM. The CDR3 contains 16 residues. Trimming pared 5 bases from V and 0 bases from J, leaving 11 bases between. CDR3 DNA sequence: TGTGCCAGCAGTCGACGGGCGAGCTCCTATAATTCACCCCTCCACTTT. Protein: CASSRRASSYNSPLHF.

The J gene is TRBJ2-3, the V gene TRBV9; 10 bases agree with TRBD1. CDR1 and CDR2 from the germline V gene are SGDLS and YYNGEE. Trimming removed 4 bases from V and 1 base from J; junction bases left unmatched: 3. The CDR3 is 15 amino acids. The CDR3 DNA sequence: TGTGCCAGCAGCCTCGGACAGGGGGGCACAGATACGCAGTATTTT. Encoded protein: CASSLGQGGTDTQYF.

V usage is TRBV28 and J usage is TRBJ1-3; D call uncertain. Germline V gene lookup returns CDR1 MDHEN and CDR2 SYDVKM. Trimming took 6 bases from V and 4 from J, leaving 10 bases between them. CDR3 length: 13 residues. CDR3: CASSSNPGNTIYF. CDR3 DNA sequence: TGTGCCAGCAGCTCGAATCCAGGAAACACCATATATTTT.

This clone was detected a few times. This chain links TRBV6-8 with TRBJ1-5; TRBD1 matches at 11 bases. Germline trimming cut 5 bases from V and 5 bases from J; bases unmatched to any gene: 5. Germline V gives CDR1 MNHGY, CDR2 SAAAGT. The CDR3 consists of 15 residues. The CDR3 DNA reads TGTGCCAGCAGTGTCGGGACAGGGGGATATCAGCCCCAGCATTTT. Its protein product is CASSVGTGGYQPQHF.

A few counts support this clone. J is TRBJ2-3 and V is TRBV30; D is uncertain. Looked up from germline, CDR1 is GTSNPN and CDR2 is SVGIG (reference sequence). The CDR3 covers 13 residues. The V gene lost 5 bases and the J gene lost 6 bases, with 15 bases spanning the gap. CDR3 amino acids: CAWDVKGTDTQYF. The CDR3 coding sequence is TGTGCCTGGGATGTAAAGGGAACGGATACGCAGTATTTT. The whole variable domain, filled in from reference TRBV30 and TRBJ2-3, reads SQTIHQWPATLVQPVGSPLSLECTVEGTSNPNLYWYRQAAGRGLQLLFYSVGIGQISSEVPQNLSASRPQDRQFILSSKKLLLSDSGFYLCAWDVKGTDTQYFGPGTRLTVL.

The V gene is TRBV5-1, the J gene TRBJ2-1, with a weak D call TRBD2 (6 bases). With 2 bases removed from V and 6 bases from J, the gap between germline ends came to 15 bases. The V gene's germline CDR1 is SGHRS and CDR2 YFSETQ. The CDR3 spans 15 residues. The CDR3 is CASSFKAGSGNEQFF. The DNA for the CDR3 is TGCGCCAGCAGCTTTAAGGCGGGGTCCGGCAATGAGCAGTTCTTC.

The rearrangement links TRBV5-1 to TRBJ2-7; the match to TRBD1 covers 9 bases. Germline trimming cut 4 bases from V and 5 bases from J; bases unmatched to any gene: 10. The V gene's germline CDR1 is SGHRS and CDR2 YFSETQ. This CDR3 region has 15 residues. CDR3 residues: CASSIRTGEINEQYF. DNA for the CDR3: TGCGCCAGCAGCATCAGGACAGGGGAAATTAACGAGCAGTACTTC.

The chain employs TRBV28 and TRBJ2-2, with a possible D match to TRBD2 (6 bases). Trimming pared 3 bases from V and 8 bases from J, leaving 16 bases between. Per germline, CDR1 MDHEN and CDR2 SYDVKM. The CDR3 covers 15 residues. CDR3 nucleotide sequence: TGTGCCAGCAGTTTCCCTACAGACGGGGGAGGGGAGCTGTTTTTT. Translation gives CASSFPTDGGGELFF.

At least ten counts were recorded for this clone. The CDR3: CASSEKGGYNSPLHF. The CDR3 DNA reads as TGTGCCAGCAGCGAGAAGGGCGGGTATAATTCACCCCTCCACTTT. This chain joins TRBV9 and TRBJ1-6, with D unclear. V was cut by 3 bases and J by 4 bases, with 11 bases left in between. CDR1 SGDLS and CDR2 YYNGEE come from the germline V gene. The length of the CDR3 is 15 residues.

This clone is medium-sized by share. The chain joins TRBV11-3 to TRBJ2-7, with D possibly being TRBD2 (7 bases). V lost 3 bases and J 3 bases, leaving 18 bases between the germline ends. There are 16 residues in the CDR3. The germline CDR1 and CDR2 sequences are SGHNT and YENEEA. As DNA, the CDR3 is TGTGCCAGCAGCTTGTTAATGGCGGGGGCTCACTACGAGCAGTACTTC. It yields the protein CASSLLMAGAHYEQYF.

The CDR3 nucleotides read TGTGCCAGCAGTTTAGCGGGAGGACACACAGATACGCAGTATTTT. It translates to CASSLAGGHTDTQYF. The chain uses TRBV28 and TRBJ2-3; TRBD2 agrees at 8 bases. The V segment lost 2 bases and the J segment 2 bases; nucleotides outside the gene matches: 3. Germline CDR1 is MDHEN and CDR2 is SYDVKM. This CDR3 has 15 amino acids.

The CDR3 loop is CASSIRLGDEQFF. The CDR3 bases are TGTGCCAGCAGTATCAGGTTGGGAGATGAGCAGTTCTTC. The chain carries TRBV6-8 and TRBJ2-1, with D possibly being TRBD2 (5 bases). CDR1 is MNHGY, CDR2 SAAAGT, per germline. Between the trimmed V and J ends, which lost 5 bases and 8 bases, there was a span of 13 bases. CDR3 size: 13 residues.

This clone qualifies as medium-sized. CDR3 bases: TGTGCCAGCAGCTTAGTGGGGGCCGGGGGTGAAGCTTTCTTT. This gives the protein CASSLVGAGGEAFF. This sequence joins TRBV11-3 and TRBJ1-1, with D possibly TRBD1 on 6 matching bases. Germline V gives CDR1 SGHNT, CDR2 YENEEA. The CDR3 consists of 14 residues. V was cut by 1 base and J by 7 bases, with 13 bases left in between.

In this sample, this clone turned up a few times. The gene calls are TRBV18 and TRBJ1-2; a weak D match, TRBD1 (5 bases). Germline V gene sequence: CDR1 KGHSH, CDR2 LQKENI. The CDR3 contains 15 residues. The V end was cut by 4 bases, the J end by 6 bases, with 18 bases between. This CDR3 reads CASSLTGDAADGYTF. The CDR3 DNA is TGTGCCAGCTCACTTACAGGAGATGCAGCGGATGGCTACACCTTC.

This clone was recorded a few times. This chain joins TRBV15 and TRBJ1-2; maybe TRBD1 (6 bases). Per germline, CDR1 LNHNV and CDR2 YYDKDF (reference sequence). V gave up 3 bases and J gave up 2 bases, with 19 bases separating them. The CDR3 contains 17 residues. DNA of the CDR3: TGTGCCACCAGCAGGGATGAGATAGGACAGCTGAACTATGGCTACACCTTC. This codes for CATSRDEIGQLNYGYTF. Looking up the rest from reference TRBV15 and TRBJ1-2 gives the full variable domain: DAMVIQNPRYQVTQFGKPVTLSCSQTLNHNVMYWYQQKSSQAPKLLFHYYDKDFNNEADTPDNFQSRRPNTSFCFLDIRSPGLGDTAMYLCATSRDEIGQLNYGYTFGSGTRLTVV.

The chain joins TRBV14 to TRBJ2-1, with D perhaps given as TRBD1 or TRBD2 (5 bases each). The CDR3 extends over 14 amino acids. With 2 bases removed from V and 9 bases from J, the gap between germline ends came to 14 bases. The V gene's germline CDR1 is SGHDN and CDR2 FVKESK. The CDR3: CASSQTGRPGEQFF. The CDR3 region has the DNA TGTGCCAGCAGCCAAACGGGGCGGCCGGGTGAGCAGTTCTTC.

The sample holds a few counts of this clone. The CDR3 loop is CASSSAGGNKGPQETQYF. The DNA for the CDR3 is TGTGCCAGCAGTTCAGCAGGGGGTAATAAGGGGCCTCAAGAGACCCAGTACTTC. The chain links TRBV28 to TRBJ2-5; the match to TRBD1 covers 7 bases. The CDR3 has 18 amino acids. Looked up from germline, CDR1 is MDHEN and CDR2 is SYDVKM. With 4 bases clipped from V and 2 bases from J, the junction kept 16 bases outside the gene matches.

This clone has a handful of counts. This rearrangement joins TRBV4-1 to TRBJ1-3; no reliable D call. In germline, CDR1 is MGHRA, CDR2 YSYEKL. The CDR3 runs 16 residues. Trimming removed 4 bases at V and 3 bases at J, with 16 bases between. The CDR3 DNA follows: TGCGCCAGCAGCCGAGCCTTTGGAGGTAGTGGAAACACCATATATTTT. It yields the protein CASSRAFGGSGNTIYF.

The chain recombines TRBV29-1 with TRBJ2-1; 7 nucleotides line up with TRBD1. Germline loops: CDR1 SQVTM, CDR2 ANQGSEA. The trim removed 5 bases at V and 5 bases at J, leaving 6 bases unmatched. The CDR3 spans 13 residues. The DNA of the CDR3 is TGCAGCGTTTCTCGACAGGGCAACAATGAGCAGTTCTTC. Its protein is CSVSRQGNNEQFF.

This clone was detected a few times. The rearrangement joins TRBV6-8 to TRBJ2-7, with D possibly TRBD2 on 6 matching bases. Germline CDR1 reads MNHGY; CDR2 reads SAAAGT. V lost 8 bases and J 1 base, leaving 9 bases between the germline ends. The CDR3 covers 12 residues. In nucleotides, the CDR3 is TGTGCCAGCGGCGGGATTTCCTACGAGCAGTACTTC. Amino acids: CASGGISYEQYF.

This clone is judged medium-sized. The V call is TRBV11-3, the J call TRBJ1-3; tentative D call: TRBD1 (5 bases). CDR1 is SGHNT, CDR2 YENEEA, per germline. The CDR3 totals 15 residues. Trimming removed 8 bases at V and 2 bases at J, with 16 bases between. The CDR3 region is CASSLTGGAGNTIYF. The CDR3 coding sequence is TGTGCCAGCTCCCTGACCGGGGGGGCTGGAAACACCATATATTTT.